This entry lists 5 T cell receptor beta chains sequenced from one sample in a study of cytomegalovirus exposure and HLA in healthy donors. TCRdb's table, derived via immunoSEQ multiplex PCR, lists solely in-frame clones and lacks some. Of about 50,000 clones in the sample, roughly 85% were seen once. Sample: PBMCs. The receptors come from a woman between 25 and 40 years old in good health and CMV-seronegative.

This rearrangement joins TRBV19 to TRBJ1-1; D remains unclear. There are 13 residues in the CDR3. The V gene lost 3 bases and the J gene lost 1 base, with 6 bases spanning the gap. The V gene's germline CDR1 is LNHDA and CDR2 SQIVND (reference sequence). Here the CDR3 reads CASSMARNTEAFF. Written as DNA, the CDR3 is TGTGCCAGTAGTATGGCCAGGAACACTGAAGCTTTCTTT.

The chain employs TRBV7-9 and TRBJ2-2; 9 bases are shared with TRBD2. Trimming at V came to 8 bases and at J to 3 bases, leaving 7 bases not matched to a gene. Per the germline V gene, CDR1 is SEHNR and CDR2 is FQNEAQ (reference sequence). This CDR3 has 15 amino acids. CDR3 residues: CASWSGLAYTGELFF. In nucleotides, the CDR3 is TGTGCCAGCTGGTCGGGACTAGCTTACACCGGGGAGCTGTTTTTT.

The gene calls are TRBV5-1 and TRBJ2-7, with D perhaps matching TRBD2 (7 bases). Germline V gene data show CDR1 as SGHRS and CDR2 as YFSETQ. V was pared by 2 bases and J by 3 bases, with 12 bases between. The CDR3 length is 14 residues. The CDR3 here is CASSLGGGLYEQYF. The CDR3 coding sequence is TGCGCCAGCAGCTTAGGGGGAGGGCTCTACGAGCAGTACTTC.

The chain joins TRBV28 to TRBJ1-5; weak D call: TRBD1 (6 bases). Germline-derived CDR1 and CDR2 are MDHEN and SYDVKM. The CDR3 runs 15 residues. V lost 6 bases and J lost 4, with 16 bases in between. The CDR3 loop is CASSSTRGWNQPQHF. The CDR3 bases are TGTGCCAGCAGCAGTACCAGGGGATGGAATCAGCCCCAGCATTTT.

The V and J genes are TRBV27 and TRBJ2-2; D is unclear. The CDR3 consists of 12 residues. The ends were cut back, 7 bases at V and 5 bases at J, with 8 bases in the middle. CDR1 is MNHEY, CDR2 SMNVEV, per germline (reference sequence). CDR3 amino acids: CASKERTGELFF. Here the CDR3 DNA reads TGTGCCAGCAAAGAGCGAACCGGGGAGCTGTTTTTT.